The rows below give T cell receptor beta chains drawn from one sample of a study of response to subunit inactivated influenza vaccine. TCRdb analysed the RT-PCR reads with MiXCR anew, one entry per CDR3 protein. This repertoire shows hundreds of thousands of distinct CDR3 sequences, 7.5% to 8.5% found once; its top ten account for 10% to 15%. The sample in question was PBMCs from blood, obtained around 25 months after vaccination. The source is a man in his fifties or sixties who received an inactivated influenza vaccine. Both conserved end residues are part of each CDR3. D genes are given only for firm matches. Clone size appears in some rows only: once, few, many, or a class for an expanded clone.

>.|TRBJ1-6|many|TRBV27
TGTGCCAGCAGTTACAATAATTCACCCCTCCACTTT
CASSYNNSPLHF
>.|TRBJ1-1|many|TRBV12-3/TRBV12-4
TGTGCCAGCAGTTTCCAAATATTAATGAACACTGAAGCTTTCTTT
CASSFQILMNTEAFF
>.|TRBJ2-2|.|TRBV10-3
TGTGCCATCAGTGAGTCGGGGATCACCGGGGAGCTGTTTTTT
CAISESGITGELFF
>.|TRBJ2-7|.|TRBV6-5
TGTGCCAGCAGTTACTCGTACGGGAGTGCCTACGAGCAGTACTTC
CASSYSYGSAYEQYF
>.|TRBJ1-5|many|TRBV29-1
TGCAGCGTTGGGACAGAGAGCAATCAGCCCCAGCATTTT
CSVGTESNQPQHF
>.|TRBJ2-3|few|TRBV14
TGTGCCAGCAGCCAAGGCAGAAACACAGATACGCAGTATTTT
CASSQGRNTDTQYF
>TRBD1|TRBJ1-6|few|TRBV4-1
TGCGCCAGCAGCCATAGGGACAGGGTTAATTCACCCCTCCACTTT
CASSHRDRVNSPLHF
>.|TRBJ2-5|many|TRBV5-1
TGCGCCAGCAGCTTGACATTTGGTTCCCAGTACTTC
CASSLTFGSQYF
>TRBD1|TRBJ1-1|many|TRBV12-3/TRBV12-4
TGTGCCAGCAGTCCTAACAGGGGGCTGACTGAAGCTTTCTTT
CASSPNRGLTEAFF
>.|TRBJ2-7|many|TRBV7-2
TGTGCCAGCAGCTTAGTGACTCATTCCCACGAGCAGTACTTC
CASSLVTHSHEQYF
>.|TRBJ1-5|few|TRBV6-5
TGTGCCAGCAGTTACTCAGGCCGGAACCGGTATAGCAATCAGCCCCAGCATTTT
CASSYSGRNRYSNQPQHF
>TRBD1|TRBJ2-5|many|TRBV6-2/TRBV6-3
TGTGCCAGCAGTTACGGGAGACAGGGATTGGAGACCCAGTACTTC
CASSYGRQGLETQYF
>.|TRBJ2-1|many|TRBV20-1
TGCAGTGCCAAAACTTACAGGGTCGGAGTGAATGAGCAGTTCTTC
CSAKTYRVGVNEQFF
>TRBD2|TRBJ2-7|.|TRBV11-2
TGTGCCAGCAGCTCGATTAGCGGGAGGGCCTCCTACGAGCAGTACTTC
CASSSISGRASYEQYF
>TRBD1|TRBJ2-3|few|TRBV7-9
TGTGCCAGCAGCACCAAACAGGGGGATACGCAGTATTTT
CASSTKQGDTQYF
>.|TRBJ2-5|.|TRBV27
TGTGCCAGCAGCACCCGGGACGGGGGGCGAGAGACCCAGTACTTC
CASSTRDGGRETQYF
>.|TRBJ2-3|few|TRBV12-3/TRBV12-4
TGTGCCAGCAGGCTACACACAGATACGCAGTATTTT
CASRLHTDTQYF
>TRBD2|TRBJ2-3|.|TRBV2
TGTGCCAGCAGGCGACTAGCGGGGAAAGATACGCAGTATTTT
CASRRLAGKDTQYF
>TRBD2|TRBJ2-3|few|TRBV29-1
TGCAGCGTTAGAGGGAGCGGGAGGAGCACAGATACGCAGTATTTT
CSVRGSGRSTDTQYF
>TRBD1|TRBJ2-7|.|TRBV4-1
TGCGCCAGCAGCACAGGGGAATACGAGCAGTACTTC
CASSTGEYEQYF
>.|TRBJ2-1|many|TRBV7-9
TGTGCCAGCCGGGACTACAATGAGCAGTTCTTC
CASRDYNEQFF
>.|TRBJ2-7|few|TRBV28
TGTGCCAGCAGTTTATATCGTGACCAGGCAGCCTACGAGCAGTACTTC
CASSLYRDQAAYEQYF
>.|TRBJ2-3|few|TRBV15
TGTGCCACCAGCAGACATATTGGGGGCACAGATACGCAGTATTTT
CATSRHIGGTDTQYF
>.|TRBJ2-3|.|TRBV7-9
TGTGCCAGCAGCTTAGATCGGGGTTGGGATACGCAGTATTTT
CASSLDRGWDTQYF
>TRBD1|TRBJ2-5|few|TRBV29-1
TGCAGCGTGTCAGGACAGGGGGTAGCAGAGACCCAGTACTTC
CSVSGQGVAETQYF
>.|TRBJ1-1|.|TRBV6-2/TRBV6-3
TGTGCCAGCAGTTACTCGCGTATTGAAGCTTTCTTT
CASSYSRIEAFF
>.|TRBJ2-7|.|TRBV7-9
TGTGCCAGCAGCCATCAACTTTACGAGCAGTACTTC
CASSHQLYEQYF
>TRBD2|TRBJ2-3|few|TRBV4-1
TGCGCCAGCAGCCGCGTATCTAGCGGGGGCCCCACAGATACGCAGTATTTT
CASSRVSSGGPTDTQYF
>TRBD1|TRBJ2-3|few|TRBV6-4
TGTGCCAGCAGATTGGACAGGGTCGCAGATACGCAGTATTTT
CASRLDRVADTQYF
>TRBD1|TRBJ1-1|.|TRBV27
TGTGCCAGCAGTCCTCACACGACAGGGGGCACTGAAGCTTTCTTT
CASSPHTTGGTEAFF
>.|TRBJ2-4|many|TRBV7-2
TGTGCCAGCAGCTTATATGGTGACACCAAAAACATTCAGTACTTC
CASSLYGDTKNIQYF
>.|TRBJ1-5|few|TRBV6-1
TGTGCCAGCAGTGAGAGACAGGACTATAGCAATCAGCCCCAGCATTTT
CASSERQDYSNQPQHF
>.|TRBJ1-4|few|TRBV7-6
TGTGCCAGCAGCTTAGGCGCAGCAGGGGAGACTGAAAAACTGTTTTTT
CASSLGAAGETEKLFF
>.|TRBJ2-1|many|TRBV3-1
TGTGCCAGCAGCCAGTCGGGCAATGAGCAGTTCTTC
CASSQSGNEQFF
>.|TRBJ2-3|many|TRBV3-1
TGTGCCAGCAGCCAAGTCCCAGCAGATACGCAGTATTTT
CASSQVPADTQYF
>.|TRBJ2-3|few|TRBV2
TGTGCCAGCGGGCCAGGGACTCCACCGCAGTATTTT
CASGPGTPPQYF
>.|TRBJ2-7|.|TRBV29-1
TGCAGCGTGAGACCACAGGGATACGAGCAGTACTTC
CSVRPQGYEQYF
>.|TRBJ1-1|many|TRBV29-1
TGCAGCGTTAATCCTCAGGGAAACACTGAAGCTTTCTTT
CSVNPQGNTEAFF
>.|TRBJ1-2|many|TRBV2
TGTGCCAGCATGGAACGCCTGGACTATGGCTACACCTTC
CASMERLDYGYTF
>.|TRBJ2-3|.|TRBV4-1
TGCGCCAGCAGCCAAGATAGGAGTTCAGATACGCAGTATTTT
CASSQDRSSDTQYF
>.|TRBJ2-3|.|TRBV12-3/TRBV12-4
TGTACCAGCAGTTTCGGCCCCCCGGTAGGAGATACGCAGTATTTT
CTSSFGPPVGDTQYF
>TRBD1|TRBJ1-1|.|TRBV7-2
TGTGCCAGCAGCGTCGTTGGACAGGGCCACACTGAAGCTTTCTTT
CASSVVGQGHTEAFF
>TRBD1|TRBJ2-5|few|TRBV5-1
TGCGCCAGCAGCTTGGGCGTGGCCGGGACAGTAAAAGAAGAGACCCAGTACTTC
CASSLGVAGTVKEETQYF
>.|TRBJ2-7|.|TRBV15
TGTGCCACCAGCAGGGTCTCAACTAGGACCCTCACCTACGAGCAGTACTTC
CATSRVSTRTLTYEQYF
>TRBD1|TRBJ2-7|many|TRBV3-1
TGTGCCAGCAGCTCAACAGGGGTATACGAGCAGTACTTC
CASSSTGVYEQYF
>TRBD1|TRBJ2-1|few|TRBV14
TGTGCCAGCAGCCTCAGTCAGGGGACAGGGGCCTACAATGAGCAGTTCTTC
CASSLSQGTGAYNEQFF
>TRBD2|TRBJ2-1|.|TRBV7-6
TGTGCCAGCAGCTCCTTAGCGGGATGGGACTACAATGAGCAGTTCTTC
CASSSLAGWDYNEQFF
>.|TRBJ2-1|many|TRBV19
TGTGCCAGTAGTATGGGTGGGTACAATGAGCAGTTCTTC
CASSMGGYNEQFF
>TRBD2|TRBJ2-3|few|TRBV7-9
TGTGCCAGCAGTCCCTTAGCGGGTACGACGCAGTATTTT
CASSPLAGTTQYF
>.|TRBJ2-7|few|TRBV20-1
TGCAGTGCTAGAGATTACCACGCATACGAGCAGTACTTC
CSARDYHAYEQYF
>.|TRBJ2-2|.|TRBV29-1
TGCAGCGTTCTTGGGAGGAACGGGGAGCTGTTTTTT
CSVLGRNGELFF
>.|TRBJ2-5|few|TRBV6-2/TRBV6-3
TGTGCCAGCACCACCGGGGAGACCCAGTACTTC
CASTTGETQYF
>.|TRBJ1-2|.|TRBV20-1
TGCAGTGCTCACACGGGGCTCGGCTATGGCTACACCTTC
CSAHTGLGYGYTF